These 19 T cell receptor beta chains were sequenced from one sample in a study of regulatory dendritic cells for organ transplantation. The protocol was immunoSEQ multiplex PCR, while the TCRdb copy is restricted to in-frame clones and leaves out a portion. Here the sample spans about 28,000 clones, approximately 77% being singletons. Sequencing was carried out using naive CD8+ T cells from blood. Subset: CD45RA+ naive T cells. The receptors stem from a human donor in good health.

This rearrangement joins TRBV13 to TRBJ1-2; a weak D match, TRBD1 (5 bases). V was shortened by 5 bases and J by 6 bases, with 16 bases between the two germline ends. The CDR3 length is 14 residues. Germline assignment: CDR1 PRHDT and CDR2 FYEKMQ (reference sequence). DNA for the CDR3: TGTGCCAGCAGCCCCATCAGGGTAGGCGATGGCTACACCTTC. Translation gives CASSPIRVGDGYTF. Using reference TRBV13 and TRBJ1-2 for the parts outside the CDR3, the full variable domain is AAGVIQSPRHLIKEKRETATLKCYPIPRHDTVYWYQQGPGQDPQFLISFYEKMQSDKGSIPDRFSAQQFSDYHSELNMSSLELGDSALYFCASSPIRVGDGYTFGSGTRLTVV.

The chain carries TRBV6-5 and TRBJ2-2; D possibly corresponds to TRBD1 (6 bases). The germline gives CDR1 MNHEY, CDR2 SVGAGI. The CDR3 spans 15 residues. Trimming removed 0 bases from V and 4 bases from J, with 9 bases in between. CDR3 DNA sequence: TGTGCCAGCAGTTACTCGATACAGGGCACCGGGGAGCTGTTTTTT. Amino acid sequence: CASSYSIQGTGELFF.

In this sample, this clone turned up once. The chain carries TRBV27 and TRBJ2-5, with 12 positions matching TRBD2. The V segment lost 5 bases and the J segment 8 bases; nucleotides outside the gene matches: 9. From germline, CDR1 is MNHEY and CDR2 SMNVEV (reference sequence). This CDR3 region has 15 residues. CDR3 sequence reads: CASSPGTSGSATQYF. As DNA, the CDR3 is TGTGCCAGCAGTCCCGGGACTAGCGGGTCAGCAACCCAGTACTTC.

The V call is TRBV5-6, the J call TRBJ1-2; D is ambiguous. V lost 0 bases and J lost 5, with 8 bases in between. The CDR3 contains 13 residues. The germline V gene has CDR1 SGHDT and CDR2 YYEEEE. The CDR3 DNA reads as TGTGCCAGCAGCTTGGCGAGGACTTATGGCTACACCTTC. Its translation is CASSLARTYGYTF. Variable domain in full (rest from reference TRBV5-6 and TRBJ1-2): DAGVTQSPTHLIKTRGQQVTLRCSPKSGHDTVSWYQQALGQGPQFIFQYYEEEERQRGNFPDRFSGHQFPNYSSELNVNALLLGDSALYLCASSLARTYGYTFGSGTRLTVV.

The gene calls are TRBV10-3 and TRBJ1-2; D unclear. Deletions cut 0 bases from V and 7 bases from J, with 15 bases between. Germline V lookup: CDR1 ENHRY, CDR2 SYGVKD. The CDR3 consists of 15 residues. The CDR3 loop reads CAISESNLGGGGYTF. CDR3 nucleotides: TGTGCCATCAGTGAGTCGAATCTAGGAGGCGGTGGCTACACCTTC.

The table lists this clone with a count of one. The rearrangement links TRBV6-4 to TRBJ2-3, with 7 bases aligning to TRBD2. The V segment lost 5 bases and the J segment 2 bases; nucleotides outside the gene matches: 7. Germline assignment: CDR1 MRHNA and CDR2 SNTAGT. The CDR3 spans 15 residues. In nucleotides, the CDR3 is TGTGCCAGCAGTCCGGTCGGGGGGTACACAGATACGCAGTATTTT. Amino acid sequence: CASSPVGGYTDTQYF.

The V and J genes are TRBV11-2 and TRBJ1-5; possible D gene TRBD1, 6 bases. The CDR3 has 15 amino acids. The germline CDR1 and CDR2 sequences are SGHAT and FQNNGV. Trimming took 1 base from V and 4 from J, leaving 11 bases between them. DNA for the CDR3: TGTGCCAGCAGCTTAGGGGAGGGGGGGAATCAGCCCCAGCATTTT. The encoded protein is CASSLGEGGNQPQHF.

This clone was counted a single time. This rearrangement joins TRBV19 to TRBJ1-2, with D possibly matching TRBD1 (5 bases). This CDR3 spans 15 amino acids. Trimming pared 4 bases from V and 5 bases from J, leaving 17 bases between. Per the germline V gene, CDR1 is LNHDA and CDR2 is SQIVND (reference sequence). CDR3 nucleotide sequence: TGTGCCAGTAGTACCCCGGGGGTTTCTTGGTATGGCTACACCTTC. It encodes CASSTPGVSWYGYTF.

In its sample, this clone was seen a few times. The V gene is TRBV13, the J gene TRBJ1-1; D not resolved. This CDR3 spans 13 amino acids. CDR1 and CDR2 from the germline V gene are PRHDT and FYEKMQ (reference sequence). V gave up 5 bases and J gave up 0 bases, with 7 bases separating them. The CDR3 is CASSRGLNTEAFF. The DNA for the CDR3 is TGTGCCAGCAGCCGAGGATTGAACACTGAAGCTTTCTTT.

The rearrangement uses TRBV27 and TRBJ2-1; tentatively, D is TRBD2 (6 bases). V lost 3 bases to trimming and J lost 7 bases, with 22 bases between them. Germline lookup yields CDR1 MNHEY and CDR2 SMNVEV (reference sequence). The CDR3 loop spans 17 amino acids. The CDR3 sequence: CASSLAPGGELINEQFF. The CDR3 DNA is TGTGCCAGCAGTTTGGCCCCTGGAGGGGAACTGATTAATGAGCAGTTCTTC.

V gene TRBV7-8 combines with J gene TRBJ2-1, with 9 bases that match TRBD2. Germline-derived CDR1 and CDR2 are SGHVS and FQNEAQ. The length of the CDR3 is 16 residues. The V segment lost 0 bases and the J segment 2 bases; nucleotides outside the gene matches: 2. This chain's CDR3 is CASSLASGGAYNEQFF. CDR3 sequence (DNA): TGTGCCAGCAGCTTAGCTAGCGGGGGTGCCTACAATGAGCAGTTCTTC.

This clone was observed a handful of times. The chain couples TRBV7-6 to TRBJ1-2, with D perhaps matching TRBD1 (5 bases). Between the trimmed V and J ends, which lost 1 base and 0 bases, there was a span of 15 bases. CDR1 SGHVS and CDR2 FNYEAQ come from the germline V gene. The CDR3 is 17 residues long. The CDR3 sequence is CASSLETAYASNYGYTF. DNA of the CDR3: TGTGCCAGCAGCTTAGAGACAGCCTACGCCTCTAACTATGGCTACACCTTC.

The rearrangement joins TRBV7-2 to TRBJ2-1, with 8 positions matching TRBD2. The CDR3 covers 16 residues. The junction had 3 bases not matched to a gene; V was cut back by 1 base and J by 1 base. Germline assignment: CDR1 SGHTA and CDR2 FQGNSA. CDR3 sequence: CASSLGPGGSYNEQFF. The CDR3 coding sequence is TGTGCCAGCAGCTTAGGCCCGGGGGGGTCCTACAATGAGCAGTTCTTC.

This clone appeared once. This chain connects TRBV7-9 to TRBJ1-2; D may be TRBD1 (5 bases). CDR1 and CDR2 from the germline V gene are SEHNR and FQNEAQ (reference sequence). There are 16 residues in the CDR3. The ends were cut back, 5 bases at V and 2 bases at J, with 18 bases in the middle. The CDR3 loop reads CASSPISEGRNYGYTF. The CDR3 DNA sequence: TGTGCCAGCAGCCCCATTTCGGAGGGGAGAAACTATGGCTACACCTTC.

The chain carries TRBV6-6 and TRBJ2-5, with 7 bases matching TRBD1. The CDR3 covers 15 residues. Germline CDR1 reads MNHNY; CDR2 reads SVGAGI (reference sequence). Trimming took 4 bases from V and 1 from J; bases not matched to a gene: 6. The CDR3 coding sequence is TGTGCCAGCAGTTGGGACAGACCCTCCCAAGAGACCCAGTACTTC. The encoded protein is CASSWDRPSQETQYF.

V and J are TRBV5-4 and TRBJ2-7, with a tentative D call TRBD2 (5 bases). The CDR3 runs 12 residues. Germline values: CDR1 SGHNT, CDR2 YYREEE (reference sequence). With 3 bases removed from V and 7 bases from J, the gap between germline ends came to 11 bases. CDR3 sequence reads: CASSSGSGEQYF. The CDR3 coding sequence is TGTGCCAGCAGCTCCGGTTCGGGAGAGCAGTACTTC. Full variable domain (missing parts from reference TRBV5-4 and TRBJ2-7): ETGVTQSPTHLIKTRGQQVTLRCSSQSGHNTVSWYQQALGQGPQFIFQYYREEENGRGNFPPRFSGLQFPNYSSELNVNALELDDSALYLCASSSGSGEQYFGPGTRLTVT.

This CDR3 is CASSVGQGHTEAFF. CDR3 in DNA: TGTGCCAGCAGCGTGGGACAGGGGCACACTGAAGCTTTCTTT. The rearrangement links TRBV9 to TRBJ1-1, with 10 bases fitting TRBD1. The junction had 1 base not matched to a gene; V was cut back by 2 bases and J by 3 bases. CDR3 length: 14 residues. In germline, CDR1 is SGDLS, CDR2 YYNGEE.

The J gene is TRBJ2-5, the V gene TRBV7-2; D may be TRBD2 (5 bases). The germline gives CDR1 SGHTA, CDR2 FQGNSA. The V and J ends lost 5 bases and 1 base respectively, with 14 bases between them. CDR3 size: 15 residues. The CDR3 coding sequence is TGTGCCAGCAGCGACTCCGGGGTACTCCAAGAGACCCAGTACTTC. Residues: CASSDSGVLQETQYF.

This clone has just one count. The rearrangement links TRBV29-1 to TRBJ1-5; D not certain. Germline V gives CDR1 SQVTM, CDR2 ANQGSEA. With 7 bases removed from V and 5 bases from J, the gap between germline ends came to 21 bases. CDR3 size: 15 residues. CDR3 in amino acids: CSALDEGFGYQPQHF. The DNA of the CDR3 is TGCAGCGCCTTGGATGAGGGCTTCGGGTATCAGCCCCAGCATTTT.